One sample yielded the 11 T cell receptor beta chains listed below, sequenced in a study of blood T cell repertoires in COVID-19 (dated by TCRdb to the early 2020s). Library preparation was by the immunoSEQ multiplex PCR assay. Entries here come from immuneACCESS through TCRdb and include only in-frame sequences with V and J called. Some clones fail to appear in such tables; in the studies checked, an unresolved V gene covers under half of the shortfall, and the cause of the remainder is unknown. The table for this sample lists 380,000 or so clones; about 90% of them were counted only once. The ten largest clonotypes hold approximately 1.2% of the sample. Sequenced: PBMCs or T cells enriched from blood (not recorded which). The receptor set was obtained from a man aged 25-45 years who had recovered from COVID-19.

This chain uses TRBV2 with TRBJ2-2, with D perhaps TRBD1 (6 bases). Germline V gene lookup returns CDR1 SNHLY and CDR2 FYNNEI. The CDR3 is 15 amino acids. V shed 8 bases and J shed 0 bases, with 13 bases lying between them. The CDR3 DNA reads TGTGCCAGCGACCTCACAGGGACGAACACCGGGGAGCTGTTTTTT. Encoded protein: CASDLTGTNTGELFF.

The J gene is TRBJ2-7, the V gene TRBV5-1; D uncertain. V was cut by 0 bases and J by 0 bases, with 7 bases left in between. The CDR3 length is 14 residues. Germline lookup yields CDR1 SGHRS and CDR2 YFSETQ. CDR3 loop: CASSLDGASYEQYF. The CDR3 DNA reads TGCGCCAGCAGCTTGGACGGAGCCTCCTACGAGCAGTACTTC.

This chain uses TRBV9 with TRBJ2-5; 8 bases match TRBD2. Trimming took 0 bases from V and 4 from J; bases not matched to a gene: 5. From germline, CDR1 is SGDLS and CDR2 YYNGEE. The CDR3 loop spans 15 amino acids. In DNA, the CDR3 is TGTGCCAGCAGCGTAGGCCCGGGAGGGGGAGAGACCCAGTACTTC. Protein product: CASSVGPGGGETQYF.

The rearrangement uses TRBV7-9 and TRBJ1-1, with a tentative D call TRBD1 (6 bases). CDR3 length: 14 amino acids. V lost 11 bases to trimming and J lost 4 bases, with 20 bases between them. Germline CDR1 reads SEHNR; CDR2 reads FQNEAQ (reference sequence). The CDR3 sequence is CASRGGRATTEAFF. CDR3 DNA: TGTGCCTCTCGAGGGGGTAGGGCGACCACTGAAGCTTTCTTT.

The chain uses TRBV18 and TRBJ1-1; tentative D call: TRBD1 (5 bases). Deletions cut 2 bases from V and 8 bases from J, with 15 bases between. CDR3 length equals 14 residues. Looked up from germline, CDR1 is KGHSH and CDR2 is LQKENI. CDR3 bases: TGTGCCAGCTCACCAGGCAGCGGGGCAGGGGAAGCTTTCTTT. This sequence encodes CASSPGSGAGEAFF.

The V call is TRBV11-2, the J call TRBJ1-1, with 8 nucleotides matching TRBD1. In germline, CDR1 is SGHAT, CDR2 FQNNGV. This CDR3 spans 12 amino acids. J was trimmed by 12 bases and V by 0 bases; bases with no gene match: 3. CDR3 bases: TGTGCCAGCAGCTTAGAAAGGACAGGGCCTTTCTTT. Encoded protein: CASSLERTGPFF.

The V gene is TRBV18, the J gene TRBJ1-3; maybe TRBD1 (5 bases). Germline loops: CDR1 KGHSH, CDR2 LQKENI. The CDR3 spans 16 residues. V was cut by 1 base and J by 0 bases, with 10 bases left in between. CDR3 coding DNA: TGTGCCAGCTCACCACAGCTTAGGGGCTCTGGAAACACCATATATTTT. Protein product: CASSPQLRGSGNTIYF. The whole variable domain, filled in from reference TRBV18 and TRBJ1-3, reads NAGVMQNPRHLVRRRGQEARLRCSPMKGHSHVYWYRQLPEEGLKFMVYLQKENIIDESGMPKERFSAEFPKEGPSILRIQQVVRGDSAAYFCASSPQLRGSGNTIYFGEGSWLTVV.

V and J are TRBV19 and TRBJ1-2, with D unclear. The CDR3 covers 14 residues. CDR1 is LNHDA, CDR2 SQIVND, per germline (reference sequence). With 0 bases removed from V and 8 bases from J, the gap between germline ends came to 13 bases. In nucleotides, the CDR3 is TGTGCCAGTAGTATAGATGTCGGGTCTAGGGGCTACACCTTC. As protein: CASSIDVGSRGYTF.

The chain couples TRBV5-1 to TRBJ1-4, with D perhaps matching TRBD1 (5 bases). This CDR3 comprises 15 residues. Germline CDR1 and CDR2: SGHRS and YFSETQ. Deletions cut 4 bases from V and 8 bases from J, with 18 bases between. Written as DNA, the CDR3 is TGCGCCAGCAGCGACACACAGGCCGTTAGGGAAAAACTGTTTTTT. Its translation is CASSDTQAVREKLFF.

There are a few counts of this clone. This chain uses TRBV2 with TRBJ1-2; 12 nucleotides agree with TRBD1. The junction had 9 bases not matched to a gene; V was cut back by 6 bases and J by 7 bases. The CDR3 has 15 amino acids. Germline values: CDR1 SNHLY, CDR2 FYNNEI. The CDR3 here is CASRTGTGGESGYTF. The CDR3, as DNA: TGTGCCAGCAGAACCGGGACAGGGGGCGAAAGTGGCTACACCTTC.

The chain combines TRBV6-6 with TRBJ1-2; TRBD1 aligns across 9 bases. This CDR3 contains 15 residues. V gave up 2 bases and J gave up 7 bases; unmatched junction bases: 8. Germline loops: CDR1 MNHNY, CDR2 SVGAGI (reference sequence). The CDR3 loop reads CASSYEYRGRGGYTF. The CDR3 DNA reads as TGTGCCAGCAGTTACGAGTACAGGGGGCGCGGTGGCTACACCTTC.